The sequence of this T cell receptor (beta chain) was determined in a study of radiation and T cells in renal cell carcinoma. Whole-study findings and limits: Pretreatment tumor biopsies were lacking, so baseline clonotypes are unknown.

In regard to this clone: No antigen is known for it.

The CDR3 consists of 16 residues. With 4 bases clipped from V and 5 bases from J, the junction kept 10 bases outside the gene matches. Germline assignment: CDR1 SGHVS and CDR2 FQNEAQ. Profiled with immunoSEQ multiplex PCR; TCRdb holds only in-frame clones, not every one. The profile covers roughly 160,000 clones, with 88% appearing a single time and roughly 10% taken by the ten largest. Described time point: blood 4 weeks post-SBRT, at nephrectomy. Treatment given: 15 Gy SBRT to primary tumor, nephrectomy 4 weeks later. Nephrectomy followed 15 Gy stereotactic body radiation by 4 weeks. Radiation-treated patients gave blood at baseline, week 2 and week 4.

Sequenced material: blood, taken from a patient whose treatment included radiotherapy and nephrectomy. The J gene is TRBJ2-5, the V gene TRBV7-8, with 10 bases identical to TRBD1. The sequence was collected from a woman in her fifties or sixties with renal cell carcinoma. DNA of the CDR3: TGTGCCAGCAGCTACGCCGGGACAGGGGAGAGGGAGACCCAGTACTTC. It translates to CASSYAGTGERETQYF.